These 14 T cell receptor beta chains were all obtained from the same sample, sequenced in a study of CD8 T cells in Susac syndrome. The RNA, about 0.5 to 1 ug, was put through reverse transcription using random hexamers. One entry per CDR3 protein, called by TCRdb with MiXCR from the immunoSEQ multiplex PCR reads. The sample lists 250,000 to 300,000 distinct CDR3 sequences; 70% to 90% were seen once. Input material: CD8+ T cells from PBMCs. The source of these receptors is a human donor with multiple sclerosis.

The rearrangement links TRBV28 to TRBJ2-7; D is tentatively TRBD1 or TRBD2 (5 bases each). The CDR3 sequence is 15 residues long. Per the germline V gene, CDR1 is MDHEN and CDR2 is SYDVKM. Trimming removed 3 bases at V and 0 bases at J, with 12 bases between. The CDR3 DNA is TGTGCCAGCAGTTTTCTCGCAGGGAGCTCCTACGAGCAGTACTTC. The encoded protein is CASSFLAGSSYEQYF. The full variable domain, rest sourced from reference TRBV28 and TRBJ2-7, is DVKVTQSSRYLVKRTGEKVFLECVQDMDHENMFWYRQDPGLGLRLIYFSYDVKMKEKGDIPEGYSVSREKKERFSLILESASTNQTSMYLCASSFLAGSSYEQYFGPGTRLTVT.

V and J are TRBV5-4 and TRBJ1-1; a possible D gene is TRBD1 (5 bases). Germline lookup yields CDR1 SGHNT and CDR2 YYREEE (reference sequence). V lost 4 bases and J lost 3, with 13 bases in between. This CDR3 is 14 amino acids long. The CDR3 nucleotides are TGTGCCAGCAGCCATCCTACCAGGGACACTGAAGCTTTCTTT. This sequence encodes CASSHPTRDTEAFF. Using reference TRBV5-4 and TRBJ1-1 for the parts outside the CDR3, the full variable domain is ETGVTQSPTHLIKTRGQQVTLRCSSQSGHNTVSWYQQALGQGPQFIFQYYREEENGRGNFPPRFSGLQFPNYSSELNVNALELDDSALYLCASSHPTRDTEAFFGQGTRLTVV.

CDR3 in DNA: TGCGCCAGCAGCTTGGCTGCTCTAGCGGACACCGGGGAGCTGTTTTTT. The encoded protein is CASSLAALADTGELFF. This sequence joins TRBV5-1 and TRBJ2-2; 7 bases align to TRBD2. V lost 0 bases to trimming and J lost 3 bases; unmatched junction nucleotides: 5. The germline gives CDR1 SGHRS, CDR2 YFSETQ. This CDR3 is 16 amino acids long. Supplemented by reference TRBV5-1 and TRBJ2-2, the full variable domain reads KAGVTQTPRYLIKTRGQQVTLSCSPISGHRSVSWYQQTPGQGLQFLFEYFSETQRNKGNFPGRFSGRQFSNSRSEMNVSTLELGDSALYLCASSLAALADTGELFFGEGSRLTVL.

There are a few counts of this clonotype. This chain links TRBV6-1 with TRBJ1-5, with D unresolved. V shed 6 bases and J shed 0 bases, with 12 bases lying between them. The CDR3 is 15 amino acids. Germline V gene sequence: CDR1 MNHNS, CDR2 SASEGT. CDR3 in DNA: TGTGCCAGCAGACCCTCAGAATATAGCAATCAGCCCCAGCATTTT. It translates to CASRPSEYSNQPQHF.

The chain carries TRBV7-9 and TRBJ2-3, with TRBD2 matching over 12 bases. CDR1 and CDR2 from the germline V gene are SEHNR and FQNEAQ (reference sequence). The trim removed 2 bases at V and 1 base at J, leaving 4 bases unmatched. CDR3 length equals 17 residues. CDR3 residues: CASSLWSSGRGTDTQYF. The CDR3 bases are TGTGCCAGCAGCTTATGGTCTAGCGGGAGGGGCACAGATACGCAGTATTTT. The whole variable domain, remainder taken from reference TRBV7-9 and TRBJ2-3, is DTGVSQNPRHKITKRGQNVTFRCDPISEHNRLYWYRQTLGQGPEFLTYFQNEAQLEKSRLLSDRFSAERPKGSFSTLEIQRTEQGDSAMYLCASSLWSSGRGTDTQYFGPGTRLTVL.

The genes are TRBV7-9 and TRBJ2-1; D may be TRBD1 or TRBD2 (6 bases each). The CDR3 is made up of 17 amino acids. The germline CDR1 and CDR2 sequences are SEHNR and FQNEAQ (reference sequence). The germline V and J ends were trimmed by 1 base and 7 bases, with 20 bases remaining between them. CDR3 nucleotide sequence: TGTGCCAGCAGCTTAGTACTGGTCGGGGGCCCCGGGAATGAGCAGTTCTTC. Its protein is CASSLVLVGGPGNEQFF. Complete variable domain (other parts from reference TRBV7-9 and TRBJ2-1): DTGVSQNPRHKITKRGQNVTFRCDPISEHNRLYWYRQTLGQGPEFLTYFQNEAQLEKSRLLSDRFSAERPKGSFSTLEIQRTEQGDSAMYLCASSLVLVGGPGNEQFFGPGTRLTVL.

The chain employs TRBV7-2 and TRBJ1-1; the D gene is possibly TRBD1 (5 bases). The CDR3 loop spans 16 amino acids. The germline gives CDR1 SGHTA, CDR2 FQGNSA. The V and J ends lost 5 bases and 1 base respectively, with 17 bases between them. The CDR3 nucleotides read TGTGCCAGCAGCGCCCGAACCAGGGATAGGAACACTGAAGCTTTCTTT. It is translated as CASSARTRDRNTEAFF.

The rearrangement links TRBV28 to TRBJ2-3; TRBD1 matches at 8 bases. The CDR3 has 19 amino acids. Germline V gives CDR1 MDHEN, CDR2 SYDVKM. With V trimmed by 5 bases and J by 7 bases, 23 bases remained unmatched. CDR3 protein: CASSDRDRIARSYRHTQYF. CDR3 in DNA: TGTGCCAGCAGTGACCGGGACAGGATTGCTAGATCGTACCGCCATACGCAGTATTTT.

The J gene is TRBJ2-1, the V gene TRBV14, with 8 bases lining up with TRBD2. The CDR3 consists of 15 residues. The trim removed 4 bases at V and 5 bases at J, leaving 7 bases unmatched. The V gene's germline CDR1 is SGHDN and CDR2 FVKESK. The CDR3 DNA follows: TGTGCCAGCAGCCTTAGACTAGCGTACCACAATGAGCAGTTCTTC. Translated, it gives CASSLRLAYHNEQFF.

CDR3 region: CSAGRTGYEQYF. In nucleotides, the CDR3 is TGCAGCGCCGGTCGGACAGGCTACGAGCAGTACTTC. The J gene is TRBJ2-7, the V gene TRBV29-1; 7 nucleotides agree with TRBD1. Germline V gives CDR1 SQVTM, CDR2 ANQGSEA. The CDR3 is 12 residues long. V dropped 7 bases and J dropped 3; count of bases not matched to a gene: 6.

The chain recombines TRBV6-2 or TRBV6-3 with TRBJ2-1; TRBD2 agrees at 9 bases. CDR3 size: 16 residues. V gave up 2 bases and J gave up 5 bases; unmatched junction bases: 7. The germline gives CDR1 MNHEY, CDR2 SVGEGT. The CDR3 spells CASSYRQREAHNEQFF. Here the CDR3 DNA reads TGTGCCAGCAGTTACCGTCAGCGGGAGGCCCACAATGAGCAGTTCTTC.

This clonotype was observed a few times. This chain connects TRBV30 to TRBJ1-1; TRBD1 might be the D (6 bases). Germline CDR1 is GTSNPN and CDR2 is SVGIG (reference sequence). The V gene lost 6 bases and the J gene lost 5 bases, with 28 bases spanning the gap. The CDR3 is 17 residues long. The DNA of the CDR3 is TGTGCCTGCCAGGACCTTTTTGGGCCTTCAGGGGATACTGAAGCTTTCTTT. Its protein product is CACQDLFGPSGDTEAFF.

This clonotype was recorded once. The gene calls are TRBV21-1 and TRBJ1-4; the DNA was not used to check the table's D call, TRBD1. TRBV21-1 is designated a pseudogene. This CDR3 contains 12 residues. As DNA, the CDR3 is TGTGCCAGCACCCCCCGGAATGAAAAACTGTTTTTT. Protein sequence: CASTPRNEKLFF.

The chain joins TRBV9 to TRBJ1-1; possibly TRBD1 for D (5 bases). Germline V gene lookup returns CDR1 SGDLS and CDR2 YYNGEE. The ends were cut back, 3 bases at V and 4 bases at J, with 16 bases in the middle. There are 15 residues in the CDR3. CDR3 in DNA: TGTGCCAGCAGCGCGGGGGTTGATCGTGGCACTGAAGCTTTCTTT. It encodes CASSAGVDRGTEAFF.